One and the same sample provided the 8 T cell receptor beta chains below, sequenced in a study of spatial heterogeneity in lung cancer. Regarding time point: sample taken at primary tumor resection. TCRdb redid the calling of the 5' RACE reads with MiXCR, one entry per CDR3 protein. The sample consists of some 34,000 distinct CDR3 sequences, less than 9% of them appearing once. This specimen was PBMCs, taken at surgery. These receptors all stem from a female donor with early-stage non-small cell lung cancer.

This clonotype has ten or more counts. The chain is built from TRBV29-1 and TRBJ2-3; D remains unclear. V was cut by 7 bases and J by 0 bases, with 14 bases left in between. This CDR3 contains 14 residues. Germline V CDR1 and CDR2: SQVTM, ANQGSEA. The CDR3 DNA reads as TGCAGCGGGCAGCCGAGCCTTAGCACAGATACGCAGTATTTT. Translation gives CSGQPSLSTDTQYF.

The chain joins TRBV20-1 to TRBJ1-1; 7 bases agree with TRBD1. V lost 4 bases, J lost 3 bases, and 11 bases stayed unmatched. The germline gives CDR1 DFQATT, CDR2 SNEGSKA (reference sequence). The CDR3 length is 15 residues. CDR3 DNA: TGCAGTGCTATCTCATCCGGGACAGCTTACACTGAAGCTTTCTTT. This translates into CSAISSGTAYTEAFF.

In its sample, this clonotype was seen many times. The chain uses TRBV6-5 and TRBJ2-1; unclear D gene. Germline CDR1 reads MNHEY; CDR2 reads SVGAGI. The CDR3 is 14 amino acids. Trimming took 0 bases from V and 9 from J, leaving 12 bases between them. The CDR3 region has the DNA TGTGCCAGCAGTTACTCGTCTAGGGCGGCTGAGCAGTTCTTC. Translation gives CASSYSSRAAEQFF.

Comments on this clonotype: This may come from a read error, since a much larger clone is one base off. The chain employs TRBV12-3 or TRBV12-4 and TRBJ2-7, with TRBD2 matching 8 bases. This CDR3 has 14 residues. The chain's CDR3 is CTSSLGREAYEQYF. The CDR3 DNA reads TGTACCAGCAGTTTAGGGCGGGAGGCCTACGAGCAGTACTTC.

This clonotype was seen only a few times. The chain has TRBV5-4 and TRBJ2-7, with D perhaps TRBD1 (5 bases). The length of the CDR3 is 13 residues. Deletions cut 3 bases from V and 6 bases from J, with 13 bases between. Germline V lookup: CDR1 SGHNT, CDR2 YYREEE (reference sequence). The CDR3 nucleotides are TGTGCCAGCAGCTCGGACAACCGGCTCGAGCAGTACTTC. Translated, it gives CASSSDNRLEQYF.

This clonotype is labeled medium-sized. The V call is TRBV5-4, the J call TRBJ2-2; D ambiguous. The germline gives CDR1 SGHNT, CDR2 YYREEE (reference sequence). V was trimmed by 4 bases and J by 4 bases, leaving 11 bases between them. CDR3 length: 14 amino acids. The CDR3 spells CASSDHVTTGELFF. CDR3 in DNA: TGTGCCAGCAGCGACCACGTTACCACCGGGGAGCTGTTTTTT.

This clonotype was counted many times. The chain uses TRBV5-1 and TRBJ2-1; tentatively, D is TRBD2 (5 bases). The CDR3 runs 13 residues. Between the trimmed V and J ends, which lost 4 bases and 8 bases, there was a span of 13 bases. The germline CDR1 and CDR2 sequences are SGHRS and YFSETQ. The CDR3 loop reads CASSLTGSDEQFF. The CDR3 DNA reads TGCGCCAGCAGCCTGACGGGAAGCGATGAGCAGTTCTTC.

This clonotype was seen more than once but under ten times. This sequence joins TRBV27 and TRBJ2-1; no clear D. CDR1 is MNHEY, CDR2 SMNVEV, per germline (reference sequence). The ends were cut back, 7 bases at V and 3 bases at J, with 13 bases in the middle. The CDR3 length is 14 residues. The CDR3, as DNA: TGTGCCAGCACCCCGGGTAGTGGCTACAATGAGCAGTTCTTC. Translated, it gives CASTPGSGYNEQFF.